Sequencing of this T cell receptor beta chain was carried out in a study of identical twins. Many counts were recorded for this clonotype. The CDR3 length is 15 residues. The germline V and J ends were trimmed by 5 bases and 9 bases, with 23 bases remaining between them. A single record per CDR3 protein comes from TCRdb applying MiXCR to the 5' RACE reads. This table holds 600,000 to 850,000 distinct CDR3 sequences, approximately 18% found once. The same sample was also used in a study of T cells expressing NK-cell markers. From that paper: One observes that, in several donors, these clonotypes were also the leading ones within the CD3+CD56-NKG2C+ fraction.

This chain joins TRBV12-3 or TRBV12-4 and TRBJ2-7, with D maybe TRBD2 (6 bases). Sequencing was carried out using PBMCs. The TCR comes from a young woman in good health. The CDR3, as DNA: TGTGCCAGCAGTCTCCAGGTCTCTGGGACTGGAGGGCAGTACTTC. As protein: CASSLQVSGTGGQYF.